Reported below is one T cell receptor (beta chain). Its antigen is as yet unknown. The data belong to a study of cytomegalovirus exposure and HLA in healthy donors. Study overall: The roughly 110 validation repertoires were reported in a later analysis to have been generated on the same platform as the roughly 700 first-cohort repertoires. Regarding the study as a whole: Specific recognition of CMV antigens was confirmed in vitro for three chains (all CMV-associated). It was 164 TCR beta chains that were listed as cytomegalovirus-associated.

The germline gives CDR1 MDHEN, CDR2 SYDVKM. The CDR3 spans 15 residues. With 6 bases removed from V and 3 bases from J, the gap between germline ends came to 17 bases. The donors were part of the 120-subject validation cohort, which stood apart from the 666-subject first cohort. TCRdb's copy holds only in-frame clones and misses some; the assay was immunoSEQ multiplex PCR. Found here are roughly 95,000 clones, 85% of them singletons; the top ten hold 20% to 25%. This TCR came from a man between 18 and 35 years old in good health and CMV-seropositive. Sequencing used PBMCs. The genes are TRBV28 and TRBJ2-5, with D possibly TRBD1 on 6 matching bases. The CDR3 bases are TGTGCCAGCAGCCCGGAGGACAGCCCTAAAGAGACCCAGTACTTC. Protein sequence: CASSPEDSPKETQYF.